The 18 T cell receptor beta chains reported below all come from one sample, sequenced in a study of blood T cell repertoires in COVID-19. Sequencing was performed with immunoSEQ multiplex PCR; in TCRdb, only in-frame clones are kept and a portion is missing. The table includes around 260,000 clones, about 87% detected once. What was sequenced was peripheral blood. These receptors were taken from a woman in her forties or fifties with acute or convalescent COVID-19.

This chain joins TRBV6-5 and TRBJ1-5, with TRBD1 as a possible D gene (5 bases). V shed 7 bases and J shed 4 bases, with 17 bases lying between them. The CDR3 loop spans 15 amino acids. The germline V gene has CDR1 MNHEY and CDR2 SVGAGI. CDR3 DNA: TGTGCCAGCAAGGCGCAGGACAAGGGTAATCAGCCCCAGCATTTT. Translated: CASKAQDKGNQPQHF.

J is TRBJ2-2 and V is TRBV30; 7 positions match TRBD2. Trimming removed 3 bases from V and 8 bases from J; junction bases left unmatched: 12. CDR3 size: 15 residues. Germline V gene data show CDR1 as GTSNPN and CDR2 as SVGIG (reference sequence). The CDR3 sequence is CAWSRASGGPGELFF. The CDR3 DNA reads as TGTGCCTGGAGCCGGGCTAGCGGAGGGCCTGGGGAGCTGTTTTTT.

The gene calls are TRBV7-3 and TRBJ1-1; possible D gene TRBD1, 5 bases. This CDR3 has 17 residues. Trimming removed 1 base at V and 1 base at J, with 16 bases between. The germline V gene encodes CDR1 SGHTA and CDR2 FQGTGA. The chain's CDR3 is CASSLIVPGHENTEAFF. CDR3 in DNA: TGTGCCAGCAGCTTAATAGTCCCAGGACACGAGAACACTGAAGCTTTCTTT.

This clone turned up a few times. The genes are TRBV4-2 and TRBJ2-3; D might be TRBD1 (5 bases). Germline V gives CDR1 LGHNA, CDR2 YNFKEQ. Trimming took off 4 bases at V and 2 bases at J, with 16 bases between the two ends. The length of the CDR3 is 16 residues. DNA for the CDR3: TGTGCCAGCAGCCTGACGGGCAGGGCTGCCACAGATACGCAGTATTTT. It is translated as CASSLTGRAATDTQYF.

In its sample, this clone ranks as medium-sized. The V call is TRBV15, the J call TRBJ2-3; 15 bases align to TRBD2. Germline values: CDR1 LNHNV, CDR2 YYDKDF (reference sequence). Trimming removed 9 bases from V and 1 base from J; junction bases left unmatched: 11. The CDR3 extends over 18 amino acids. The CDR3 loop is CATRTRTSGREGTDTQYF. For the CDR3, the DNA is TGTGCCACGAGAACCCGGACTAGCGGGAGGGAAGGCACAGATACGCAGTATTTT.

The chain combines TRBV2 with TRBJ1-2; 7 positions agree with TRBD1. Germline V gives CDR1 SNHLY, CDR2 FYNNEI. This CDR3 spans 14 amino acids. V lost 0 bases and J lost 4; bases outside the gene matches: 2. CDR3 nucleotides: TGTGCCAGCAGTGAAGCTGGACAGGTCTATGGCTACACCTTC. Translated: CASSEAGQVYGYTF.

The V and J genes are TRBV7-9 and TRBJ1-4; 10 bases agree with TRBD1. CDR1 is SEHNR, CDR2 FQNEAQ, per germline (reference sequence). Trimming took 4 bases from V and 8 from J; bases not matched to a gene: 7. The length of the CDR3 is 15 residues. The CDR3 reads CASSSWTGGGEKLFF. The CDR3 nucleotides read TGTGCCAGCAGCTCCTGGACAGGGGGAGGGGAAAAACTGTTTTTT.

V is TRBV24-1 and J is TRBJ2-1; 12 bases agree with TRBD2. The CDR3 has 15 residues. V lost 3 bases and J lost 8; bases outside the gene matches: 4. Germline lookup yields CDR1 KGHDR and CDR2 SFDVKD. The DNA for the CDR3 is TGTGCCACCAGTGATCGGACTAGCGGGACCGATGAGCAGTTCTTC. The encoded protein is CATSDRTSGTDEQFF.

This clone has just a few counts. The rearrangement joins TRBV6-2 or TRBV6-3 to TRBJ2-3; TRBD1 aligns across 9 bases. J gave up 0 bases and V 0 bases, and 7 bases lay outside the gene matches. The CDR3 spans 18 residues. The germline CDR1 and CDR2 sequences are MNHEY and SVGEGT. CDR3 in amino acids: CASSYSHAGTGSTDTQYF. CDR3 DNA sequence: TGTGCCAGCAGTTACTCGCACGCCGGGACAGGGAGCACAGATACGCAGTATTTT.

This sequence joins TRBV5-1 and TRBJ2-3; 9 bases are shared with TRBD2. CDR3 length: 14 amino acids. The V segment lost 4 bases and the J segment 2 bases; nucleotides outside the gene matches: 2. CDR1 is SGHRS, CDR2 YFSETQ, per germline. The CDR3 here is CASSPGLATDTQYF. The CDR3 DNA reads TGCGCCAGCAGCCCGGGACTAGCCACAGATACGCAGTATTTT.

This sequence joins TRBV6-5 and TRBJ1-3, with D unclear. V lost 6 bases to trimming and J lost 0 bases, with 9 bases between them. The CDR3 has 14 residues. Per the germline V gene, CDR1 is MNHEY and CDR2 is SVGAGI. The CDR3 bases are TGTGCCAGCAGCTTCCGTAACTCTGGAAACACCATATATTTT. Amino acids: CASSFRNSGNTIYF.

J is TRBJ2-1 and V is TRBV29-1; D may be TRBD2 (7 bases). V dropped 0 bases and J dropped 0 bases, with 12 bases sitting between them. The germline V gene encodes CDR1 SQVTM and CDR2 ANQGSEA. The CDR3 has 16 residues. The chain's CDR3 is CSVEEGGASSYNEQFF. In DNA form, the CDR3 reads TGCAGCGTTGAAGAAGGGGGGGCAAGCTCCTACAATGAGCAGTTCTTC.

The J gene is TRBJ1-4, the V gene TRBV4-3, with 7 nucleotides matching TRBD1. The CDR3 consists of 16 residues. Germline V gene lookup returns CDR1 LGHNA and CDR2 YSLEER. V dropped 0 bases and J dropped 8; count of bases not matched to a gene: 9. The CDR3 nucleotides are TGCGCCAGCAGCCAAGATCGAGCAGGGGGTGAGGAAAAACTGTTTTTT. Protein sequence: CASSQDRAGGEEKLFF.

This chain connects TRBV5-4 to TRBJ1-1; no definite D call. Germline V gene data show CDR1 as SGHNT and CDR2 as YYREEE (reference sequence). Trimming pared 0 bases from V and 1 base from J, leaving 7 bases between. The CDR3 extends over 14 amino acids. The CDR3 loop reads CASSLDSRNTEAFF. The CDR3, as DNA: TGTGCCAGCAGCTTGGACAGCCGGAACACTGAAGCTTTCTTT.

This clone was recorded only once. The chain recombines TRBV24-1 with TRBJ1-5; TRBD1 aligns across 8 bases. The length of the CDR3 is 16 residues. Germline V gene data show CDR1 as KGHDR and CDR2 as SFDVKD. The trim removed 4 bases at V and 4 bases at J, leaving 8 bases unmatched. The CDR3 DNA sequence: TGTGCCACCAGTGAATCCGACAGGGGAAGAAATCAGCCCCAGCATTTT. Amino acid sequence: CATSESDRGRNQPQHF.

V gene TRBV12-5 combines with J gene TRBJ2-1; D is ambiguous. The germline V and J ends were trimmed by 6 bases and 4 bases, with 16 bases remaining between them. CDR1 and CDR2 from the germline V gene are LGHNT and FRNRAP. This CDR3 has 15 residues. This chain's CDR3 is CASGPPGAGYNEQFF. CDR3 DNA: TGTGCTAGTGGCCCCCCCGGCGCCGGGTACAATGAGCAGTTCTTC.

The chain carries TRBV13 and TRBJ2-1, with 11 bases aligning to TRBD2. The CDR3 covers 18 residues. Trimming cost V 2 bases and J 5 bases; bases outside gene matches: 11. Germline-derived CDR1 and CDR2 are PRHDT and FYEKMQ (reference sequence). This CDR3 reads CASSLNLAGGLLDNEQFF. The DNA for the CDR3 is TGTGCCAGCAGCTTAAATCTAGCGGGAGGCCTCCTGGACAATGAGCAGTTCTTC.

The genes are TRBV6-5 and TRBJ1-4; no clear D. Trimming took 6 bases from V and 3 from J, leaving 14 bases between them. CDR3 size: 15 residues. Germline CDR1 is MNHEY and CDR2 is SVGAGI. The CDR3: CASRIAEVSNEKLFF. CDR3 DNA: TGTGCCAGCAGGATTGCCGAGGTATCTAATGAAAAACTGTTTTTT.